These T cell receptor beta chains were read from a single sample in a study of blood T cell repertoires in COVID-19. Assay: immunoSEQ multiplex PCR; the TCRdb copy retains only in-frame clones and omits some. Here the sample spans some 150,000 clones, 82% being singletons. The source material was peripheral blood. The source is a woman older than 75 with acute or convalescent COVID-19. CDR3s include the opening cysteine and the closing phenylalanine or tryptophan. Fields, in order: clone size, D gene, J gene, V gene, CDR3 protein, CDR3 DNA. The D gene is left open where the match is weak. Not every row has a clone size; where given, it reads once, few, many or a size class.

>few|.|TRBJ2-7|TRBV2
CASSQTHYEQYF
TGTGCCAGCAGCCAGACACATTACGAGCAGTACTTC
>.|TRBD2|TRBJ2-5|TRBV5-6
CASSHGLAINLQETQYF
TGTGCCAGCAGCCATGGACTAGCGATAAATCTTCAAGAGACCCAGTACTTC
>.|.|TRBJ1-3|TRBV28
CASSQGGRGKRVF
TGTGCCAGCTCCCAGGGTGGGAGGGGGAAGAGGGTTTTT
>.|.|TRBJ2-3|TRBV4-1
CASSAGSTTRTDTQYF
TGCGCCAGCAGCGCTGGGAGCACCACACGCACAGATACGCAGTATTTT
>.|.|TRBJ2-2|TRBV7-2
CASSRRATNTGELFF
TGTGCCAGCAGCAGGAGGGCGACGAACACCGGGGAGCTGTTTTTT
>.|TRBD2|TRBJ2-1|TRBV4-1
CASSLGTSGGRSSYNEQFF
TGCGCCAGCAGCCTTGGGACTAGCGGGGGACGGAGCTCCTACAATGAGCAGTTCTTC
>.|.|TRBJ1-2|TRBV18
CASSPRSDPGGYTF
TGTGCCAGCTCACCAAGATCCGACCCGGGTGGCTACACCTTC
>.|.|TRBJ1-6|TRBV28
CASAWGGISHNSPLHF
TGTGCCAGCGCTTGGGGGGGAATTAGTCATAATTCACCCCTCCACTTT
>once|.|TRBJ2-7|TRBV7-8
CASSWQIPPYEQYF
TGTGCCAGCAGCTGGCAAATACCTCCCTACGAGCAGTACTTC
>.|.|TRBJ2-1|TRBV5-6
CASSFLRGTSYNEQFF
TGTGCCAGCAGCTTCCTCAGGGGAACCTCCTACAATGAGCAGTTCTTC
>.|TRBD2|TRBJ2-5|TRBV2
CASRGGLAGGRETQYF
TGTGCCAGCCGTGGGGGACTAGCGGGAGGGAGGGAGACCCAGTACTTC
>few|.|TRBJ2-2|TRBV7-8
CASSWAGLTGELFF
TGTGCCAGCAGCTGGGCAGGGTTGACCGGGGAGCTGTTTTTT
>.|.|TRBJ2-2|TRBV24-1
CATRSGYSNTGELFF
TGTGCCACCCGGTCAGGGTATTCGAACACCGGGGAGCTGTTTTTT
>.|.|TRBJ2-2|TRBV5-1
CASSLRQDNTGELFF
TGCGCCAGCAGCTTACGACAAGATAACACCGGGGAGCTGTTTTTT
>.|TRBD1|TRBJ1-1|TRBV7-2
CASSMQGASEAFF
TGTGCCAGCAGCATGCAGGGGGCGTCGGAAGCTTTCTTT
>.|.|TRBJ1-4|TRBV28
CASSTENREKLFF
TGTGCCAGCAGTACGGAGAATCGAGAAAAACTGTTTTTT
>.|.|TRBJ2-1|TRBV10-1
CASRPTGSHEQFF
TGCGCCAGCAGACCAACAGGGAGTCATGAGCAGTTCTTC
>.|TRBD1|TRBJ2-5|TRBV28
CASSLYLYGQGAEETQYF
TGTGCCAGCAGTTTATACCTTTACGGACAGGGGGCGGAAGAGACCCAGTACTTC
>.|.|TRBJ2-7|TRBV30
CAWSGDRKTYEQYF
TGTGCCTGGAGTGGTGACAGAAAAACCTACGAGCAGTACTTC
>.|.|TRBJ1-3|TRBV6-5
CASSGTISGNTIYF
TGTGCCAGCAGCGGGACAATCTCTGGAAACACCATATATTTT
>once|.|TRBJ2-3|TRBV2
CASSERAPSTDTQYF
TGTGCCAGCAGTGAAAGAGCACCCAGCACAGATACGCAGTATTTT
>.|TRBD1|TRBJ2-3|TRBV5-1
CASRIPGQGSADTQYF
TGCGCCAGCAGAATACCGGGACAGGGGTCCGCAGATACGCAGTATTTT
>.|.|TRBJ1-4|TRBV1
CTSSQVVKVRKLFF
TGCACCAGCAGCCAAGTGGTCAAGGTGAGGAAACTGTTTTTT
>.|TRBD2|TRBJ2-1|TRBV7-2
CASSLMWRGYEQFF
TGTGCCAGCAGCTTAATGTGGCGGGGGTATGAGCAGTTCTTC
>.|.|TRBJ1-6|TRBV7-9
CASSLPTGGGSPLHF
TGTGCCAGCAGCTTACCGACGGGAGGGGGGTCACCCCTCCACTTT
>.|.|TRBJ2-2|TRBV4-2
CASSQASGLPGELFF
TGTGCCAGCAGCCAAGCCTCGGGACTCCCCGGGGAGCTGTTTTTT
>.|TRBD1|TRBJ2-2|TRBV5-5
CASSKPTGSTGELFF
TGTGCCAGCAGCAAACCGACAGGGAGCACCGGGGAGCTGTTTTTT
>.|.|TRBJ2-3|TRBV18
CASSPPNSAGAQYF
TGTGCCAGCTCACCACCGAATTCCGCGGGGGCCCAGTATTTT
>.|TRBD1|TRBJ2-3|TRBV28
CASSPDELTGDREDTQYF
TGTGCCAGCAGTCCTGACGAACTGACAGGGGACCGGGAAGATACGCAGTATTTT
>.|.|TRBJ1-2|TRBV9
CASSVVGGGYTF
TGTGCCAGCAGCGTAGTAGGCGGGGGCTACACCTTC
>.|.|TRBJ2-3|TRBV7-2
CASSLVAGFSTDTQYF
TGTGCCAGCAGCTTAGTGGCAGGCTTCAGCACAGATACGCAGTATTTT
>.|.|TRBJ2-7|TRBV24-1
CATEGRTRPYEQYF
TGTGCCACCGAGGGCCGAACCCGTCCCTACGAGCAGTACTTC
>.|TRBD2|TRBJ2-2|TRBV28
CASSLAGVDTGELFF
TGTGCCAGCAGCTTAGCGGGGGTTGACACCGGGGAGCTGTTTTTT
>.|.|TRBJ2-7|TRBV5-6
CASSLLGPYEQYF
TGTGCCAGCAGCTTGCTTGGCCCCTACGAGCAGTACTTC
>.|.|TRBJ1-1|TRBV2
CASSETGGAIEAFF
TGTGCCAGCAGTGAAACCGGCGGGGCGATTGAAGCTTTCTTT
>.|.|TRBJ1-4|TRBV5-6
CASSLFLQGHLNYNEKLFF
TGTGCCAGCAGCTTGTTTTTGCAGGGACACCTAAATTATAATGAAAAACTGTTTTTT
>.|.|TRBJ2-7|TRBV10-3
CAIYETGYEQYF
TGTGCCATCTATGAGACAGGCTACGAGCAGTACTTC
>.|.|TRBJ1-3|TRBV18
CASSPQALNSGNTIYF
TGTGCCAGCTCACCTCAGGCTCTTAACTCTGGAAACACCATATATTTT
>.|TRBD1|TRBJ1-6|TRBV2
CASSVAGGLNNSPLHF
TGTGCCAGCAGTGTGGCAGGGGGACTTAATAATTCACCCCTCCACTTT
>.|.|TRBJ1-6|TRBV4-1
CASSQPRGGSPLHF
TGCGCCAGCAGCCAGCCTCGCGGGGGATCACCCCTCCACTTT
>.|TRBD1|TRBJ1-3|TRBV5-5
CASSLAWDRVGNTIYF
TGTGCCAGCAGCTTGGCCTGGGACAGGGTAGGAAACACCATATATTTT
>once|.|TRBJ1-5|TRBV7-3
CASSLRPGWEGQPQHF
TGTGCCAGCAGCTTAAGACCAGGGTGGGAGGGTCAGCCCCAGCATTTT
>few|.|TRBJ1-2|TRBV10-3
CATISSPNYGYTF
TGTGCCACAATCTCAAGCCCTAACTATGGCTACACCTTC
>.|TRBD1|TRBJ2-7|TRBV9
CASSRTGTGRYEQYF
TGTGCCAGCAGCCGCACCGGGACAGGGAGATACGAGCAGTACTTC
>once|.|TRBJ1-2|TRBV7-6
CASSSPGYNYGYTF
TGTGCCAGCAGCTCACCGGGGTATAACTATGGCTACACCTTC
>.|.|TRBJ2-1|TRBV11-2
CASSSSLHNEQFF
TGTGCCAGCAGCTCCAGTTTACATAATGAGCAGTTCTTC
>.|TRBD2|TRBJ2-4|TRBV2
CASRLRLWGLDFENIQYF
TGTGCCAGCAGGCTCCGTTTATGGGGACTAGATTTCGAAAACATTCAGTACTTC
>once|TRBD2|TRBJ2-5|TRBV5-1
CASSLSAGRQETQYF
TGCGCCAGCAGCTTGTCAGCGGGGAGACAAGAGACCCAGTACTTC
>.|TRBD1|TRBJ1-5|TRBV19
CASSIAPGQVGQPQHF
TGTGCCAGTAGTATCGCGCCGGGACAGGTCGGTCAGCCCCAGCATTTT
>.|.|TRBJ2-7|TRBV6-5
CASSYSTGYEQYF
TGTGCCAGCAGTTACTCGACGGGGTACGAGCAGTACTTC